The 10 T cell receptor beta chains below come from one sample, sequenced in a study of PD-L1 blockade in urothelial cancer. Measured with immunoSEQ multiplex PCR; TCRdb has only the in-frame clones, and not every one. In the table there are about 100,000 clones, roughly nine tenths of which are singletons. This specimen was PBMCs, taken around atezolizumab (anti-PD-L1) treatment. The receptors were gathered from a woman of 80 years or more with urothelial cancer.

This clone turned up a few times. V is TRBV5-1 and J is TRBJ2-2; 10 nucleotides line up with TRBD2. The ends lost 6 bases at V and 1 base at J; junction bases unmatched: 6. This CDR3 has 16 residues. CDR1 and CDR2 (germline): SGHRS, YFSETQ. The CDR3 region is CASKAAGGQNTGELFF. Written as DNA, the CDR3 is TGCGCCAGCAAGGCAGCGGGAGGGCAGAACACCGGGGAGCTGTTTTTT. The full variable domain, with the rest looked up from reference TRBV5-1 and TRBJ2-2, is KAGVTQTPRYLIKTRGQQVTLSCSPISGHRSVSWYQQTPGQGLQFLFEYFSETQRNKGNFPGRFSGRQFSNSRSEMNVSTLELGDSALYLCASKAAGGQNTGELFFGEGSRLTVL.

The V call is TRBV28, the J call TRBJ1-1; 8 nucleotides line up with TRBD1. Germline V gene sequence: CDR1 MDHEN, CDR2 SYDVKM. V shed 3 bases and J 12 bases; nucleotides not matched to a gene: 3. CDR3 length equals 11 residues. The CDR3 nucleotides are TGTGCCAGCAGTTTTGACAGGGGAACTTTCTTT. Its translation is CASSFDRGTFF.

This sequence joins TRBV5-1 and TRBJ2-2, with 7 bases that match TRBD1. There are 15 residues in the CDR3. Per germline, CDR1 SGHRS and CDR2 YFSETQ. The V gene end was trimmed by 4 bases and the J gene end by 1 base; junction bases not matched to a gene: 4. The CDR3 here is CASSGGQMNTGELFF. CDR3 in DNA: TGCGCCAGCAGCGGGGGACAGATGAACACCGGGGAGCTGTTTTTT.

The V gene is TRBV6-1, the J gene TRBJ1-4; TRBD1 might be the D (5 bases). This CDR3 spans 15 amino acids. Looked up from germline, CDR1 is MNHNS and CDR2 is SASEGT. Trimming pared 7 bases from V and 3 bases from J, leaving 15 bases between. The CDR3 sequence: CASTQDGGANEKLFF. In nucleotides, the CDR3 is TGTGCCAGCACCCAAGACGGGGGGGCTAATGAAAAACTGTTTTTT.

This chain uses TRBV6-1 with TRBJ1-5; D call uncertain. The CDR3 has 13 amino acids. Germline V gene data show CDR1 as MNHNS and CDR2 as SASEGT. The V end lost 8 bases, the J end lost 4 bases, and 12 bases lay between the germline ends. CDR3 in amino acids: CASGGSRNQPQHF. CDR3 nucleotide sequence: TGTGCCAGCGGCGGATCTAGAAATCAGCCCCAGCATTTT.

V and J are TRBV11-2 and TRBJ2-5, with 8 bases lining up with TRBD2. Germline CDR1 SGHAT, CDR2 FQNNGV. The CDR3 loop spans 15 amino acids. The J segment lost 0 bases and the V segment lost 3 bases, leaving 3 bases of the junction unmatched. CDR3: CASSFTSGDQETQYF. CDR3 coding DNA: TGTGCCAGCAGCTTCACTAGCGGAGACCAAGAGACCCAGTACTTC.

The chain uses TRBV12-5 and TRBJ2-3, with D possibly being TRBD2 (6 bases). The V gene lost 2 bases and the J gene lost 4 bases, with 19 bases spanning the gap. The germline V gene encodes CDR1 LGHNT and CDR2 FRNRAP. The CDR3 runs to 17 residues. The CDR3 protein is CASGLYWDGRGADTQYF. CDR3 bases: TGTGCTAGTGGTTTGTACTGGGACGGGAGAGGGGCAGATACGCAGTATTTT.

The sample holds a few counts of this clone. The gene calls are TRBV27 and TRBJ1-2; D may be TRBD1 (6 bases). V dropped 5 bases and J dropped 8 bases, with 27 bases sitting between them. Per the germline V gene, CDR1 is MNHEY and CDR2 is SMNVEV (reference sequence). CDR3 length: 17 residues. The CDR3 sequence is CASSPTLDSPSVRGYTF. CDR3 nucleotides: TGTGCCAGCAGTCCTACCTTGGACAGCCCTAGTGTTAGGGGCTACACCTTC.

The chain couples TRBV28 to TRBJ1-2, with TRBD1 matching 7 bases. CDR1 MDHEN and CDR2 SYDVKM come from the germline V gene. The V and J ends lost 5 bases and 4 bases, in that order; junction bases with no gene match: 4. This CDR3 contains 13 residues. The CDR3 nucleotides are TGTGCCAGCAGTCTACAGGGGTCCTATGGCTACACCTTC. Protein sequence: CASSLQGSYGYTF.

This chain uses TRBV7-2 with TRBJ2-7; D is perhaps TRBD1 (5 bases). V was cut by 4 bases and J by 3 bases, with 10 bases left in between. Germline loops: CDR1 SGHTA, CDR2 FQGNSA. The length of the CDR3 is 13 residues. The CDR3 nucleotides read TGTGCCAGCAGCTCCCGACAGAGCTACGAGCAGTACTTC. This codes for CASSSRQSYEQYF.